The rows below give T cell receptor beta chains drawn from one sample of a study of cytomegalovirus exposure and HLA in healthy donors. Profiling relied on immunoSEQ multiplex PCR, and the TCRdb table lists in-frame clones only, not all of them. The sample includes some 110,000 clones, roughly 71% of them seen just once. Input material: PBMCs. Source of these receptors: a male donor in good health and CMV-seropositive. Each CDR3 is given with its conserved first and last residue. Fields, in order: clone size, V gene, CDR3 length, J gene, D gene, CDR3 DNA, CDR3 protein. A D gene is named only where the DNA matches it firmly. Only part of the rows carry a size: once, few, many, or a class if the clone is expanded.

NA	TRBV4-3	18	TRBJ2-3	TRBD1	TGCGCCAGCAGCCTTGCTAGGGACAGTTTTTCGGGCACAGATACGCAGTATTTT	CASSLARDSFSGTDTQYF
NA	TRBV14	13	TRBJ1-1	NA	TGTGCCAGCAGCCCCAACTTGAACACTGAAGCTTTCTTT	CASSPNLNTEAFF
NA	TRBV2	14	TRBJ1-1	TRBD1	TGTGCCAGCAGTGATACAGGGGGACTCACTGAAGCTTTCTTT	CASSDTGGLTEAFF
once	TRBV4-3	17	TRBJ1-5	NA	TGCGCCAGCAGCCAAGGAGTCCCGGGATTGAGTTGGGAGCCCCAGCATTTT	CASSQGVPGLSWEPQHF
NA	TRBV5-1	17	TRBJ1-6	TRBD1	TGCGCCAGCAGCTTGCGTGGGACAGGGGAAACTCTTTCACCCCTCCACTTT	CASSLRGTGETLSPLHF
once	TRBV28	12	TRBJ2-1	TRBD1	TGTGCCAGCAGTTGGACAGGCAATGAGCAGTTCTTC	CASSWTGNEQFF
NA	TRBV6-5	13	TRBJ2-2	TRBD2	TGTGCCAGCAGTTATTCTCCGGGGGGGGTATTGTTTTTT	CASSYSPGGVLFF
NA	TRBV30	18	TRBJ1-1	NA	TGTGCCTGGAGTGTAGCCCCGTCCGGCGGGGGAGTAGGCACTGAAGCTTTCTTT	CAWSVAPSGGGVGTEAFF
NA	TRBV28	15	TRBJ2-7	TRBD2	TGTGCCAGCATTACACAAATGGGGGGGATCGGGGAGCAGTACTTC	CASITQMGGIGEQYF
few	TRBV19	13	TRBJ1-3	NA	TGTGCCAGTACTCCCGGGTCTGGAAACACCATATATTTT	CASTPGSGNTIYF
NA	TRBV28	14	TRBJ1-4	TRBD1	TGTGCCAGCAGGGACCTTGGGACAGGAAAAAGACTGTTTTTT	CASRDLGTGKRLFF
NA	TRBV4-1	12	TRBJ2-1	NA	TGCGCCAGCAGCCCGACTCTCGATGAGCAGTTCTTC	CASSPTLDEQFF
medium-sized	TRBV5-1	13	TRBJ1-1	TRBD1	TGCGCCAGCAGCAAGGACAGGATAACTGAAGCTTTCTTT	CASSKDRITEAFF
once	TRBV7-6	15	TRBJ1-1	NA	TGTGCCAGCAGCTTCACCTCCGGGACAAGTAATGAAGCTTTCTTT	CASSFTSGTSNEAFF
NA	TRBV5-1	15	TRBJ2-3	TRBD2	TGCGCCAGCAGCCCAAGCGGGGGATACACAGATACGCAGTATTTT	CASSPSGGYTDTQYF
NA	TRBV7-2	15	TRBJ2-3	NA	TGTGCCAGCAGTCGGAGTAGCGGTAGCACAGATACGCAGTATTTT	CASSRSSGSTDTQYF
NA	TRBV27	15	TRBJ2-7	NA	TGTGCCAGCGTCCCAGCGGGCTCTAGCTCCTACGAGCAGTACTTC	CASVPAGSSSYEQYF
NA	TRBV7-2	16	TRBJ1-1	TRBD1	TGTGCCAGCAGCTCGAACGGGACAGAGCTAGCCTATGAAGCTTTCTTT	CASSSNGTELAYEAFF
NA	TRBV6-5	13	TRBJ2-7	TRBD1	TGTGCCACCTCAGGACAGGGACCTGAAGAGCAGTACTTC	CATSGQGPEEQYF
once	TRBV15	13	TRBJ2-7	NA	TGTGCCACCAGGGACGGGGGGCGCCACGAGCAGTACTTC	CATRDGGRHEQYF
NA	TRBV4-3	15	TRBJ2-1	TRBD1	TGCGCCAGCAGCCAAGCGGGACAGGGTTACAATGAGCAGTTCTTC	CASSQAGQGYNEQFF
NA	TRBV11-3	13	TRBJ2-2	NA	TGTGCCAGCAGCGCCAGGAACACCGGGGAGCTGTTTTTT	CASSARNTGELFF
few	TRBV9	15	TRBJ1-1	NA	TGTGCCAGCAGCGCACCGAAGGACATGAACACTGAAGCTTTCTTT	CASSAPKDMNTEAFF
NA	TRBV28	14	TRBJ1-5	TRBD1	TGTGCCAGCAGTTTGGACAGGGCTGTTAGGTCCCAGCATTTT	CASSLDRAVRSQHF
few	TRBV7-9	16	TRBJ2-5	TRBD1	TGTGCCAGCAGCAGCAACCGGGACAGAGACCAAGAGACCCAGTACTTC	CASSSNRDRDQETQYF
NA	TRBV7-9	12	TRBJ2-5	TRBD1	TGTGCCACTTCCCCGGGACAGAGGGCCCAGTACTTC	CATSPGQRAQYF
NA	TRBV27	13	TRBJ2-7	NA	TGTGCCAGCAGTTTATCAGCGACCTACGAGCAGTACTTC	CASSLSATYEQYF
few	TRBV25-1	14	TRBJ2-1	NA	TGTGCCAGCAGCGATGGGCTGGTTGGAGGTGAGCAGTTCTTC	CASSDGLVGGEQFF
NA	TRBV4-2	14	TRBJ1-1	TRBD1	TGTGCCAGCAGCCTGAGGACAGGGAGGACTGAAGCTTTCTTT	CASSLRTGRTEAFF
NA	TRBV7-9	12	TRBJ2-5	TRBD2	TGTGCCAGCAGCCGAATTAGCGGGGGGGAGTACTTC	CASSRISGGEYF
few	TRBV9	15	TRBJ2-7	TRBD1	TGTGCCAGCAGCGCTCAGGGACAGGGGGCTTACGAGCAGTACTTC	CASSAQGQGAYEQYF
NA	TRBV28	15	TRBJ2-1	TRBD1	TGTGCCAGCAGGGGGGACAGGGAAGAAAACAATGAGCAGTTCTTC	CASRGDREENNEQFF
NA	TRBV10-3	14	TRBJ2-7	TRBD2	TGTGCCATCAGTGAACGGACTAGCTCGGGGGAGCAGTACTTC	CAISERTSSGEQYF
NA	TRBV27	16	TRBJ2-3	TRBD1	TGTGCCAGCAGTGAACTGGCAGGGGGCGACACAGATACGCAGTATTTT	CASSELAGGDTDTQYF
NA	TRBV28	15	TRBJ2-7	TRBD2	TGTGCCAGCAACACAATGGCGGGAGGAACGGGGGAGCAGTACTTC	CASNTMAGGTGEQYF
NA	TRBV4-3	16	TRBJ2-7	NA	TGCGCCAGCAGCCAAGATTTTGGGCCGGTCGCCTACGAGCAGTACTTC	CASSQDFGPVAYEQYF
NA	TRBV7-2	14	TRBJ1-6	TRBD1	TGTGCCAGCGATACGACAGGGGGGAATTCACCCCTCCACTTT	CASDTTGGNSPLHF
once	TRBV5-1	15	TRBJ1-4	TRBD1	TGCGCCAGCAGCTTAACCGGGACAGGGAACGAAAAACTGTTTTTT	CASSLTGTGNEKLFF
once	TRBV6-1	14	TRBJ1-1	NA	TGTGCTAGCAGTGAAAGGCAGGGCGTCACTGAAGCTTTCTTT	CASSERQGVTEAFF
few	TRBV5-6	16	TRBJ2-7	NA	TGTGCCAGCAGCTTGGACTTGGGAGGAGGCTCCTACGAGCAGTACTTC	CASSLDLGGGSYEQYF
NA	TRBV11-2	18	TRBJ2-3	TRBD2	TGTGCCAGCAGCTTAGGGCGGGGAGGCGGGGGGGCTTCGGATACGCAGTATTTT	CASSLGRGGGGASDTQYF
NA	TRBV6-1	16	TRBJ2-1	TRBD1	TGTGCCAGCAGTGACAGGGGGCGAGGTTCCTACAATGAGCAGTTCTTC	CASSDRGRGSYNEQFF
NA	TRBV30	13	TRBJ1-1	NA	TGTGCCTGGAATCTCGGGGGGAACACTGAAGCTTTCTTT	CAWNLGGNTEAFF
few	TRBV6-6	14	TRBJ2-3	TRBD1	TGTGCCAGCAGTAGACAGGGGGCAGCGGATACGCAGTATTTT	CASSRQGAADTQYF
NA	TRBV5-1	18	TRBJ2-2	TRBD2	TGCGCCAGCAGCTCTTCGGGGTTAGTAGCGGGAGTCACCGGGGAGCTGTTTTTT	CASSSSGLVAGVTGELFF
few	TRBV4-3	16	TRBJ2-5	TRBD2	TGCGCCAGCAGCCAACGAGCTAGCGGGGGGGAAGAGACCCAGTACTTC	CASSQRASGGEETQYF
NA	TRBV7-8	13	TRBJ1-1	NA	TGTGCCAGCAGCTCTAGGGGTTACACTGAAGCTTTCTTT	CASSSRGYTEAFF
NA	TRBV4-2	15	TRBJ1-2	NA	TGTGCCAGCAGCCACAACCGGGCCGGGGAGGATGGCTACACCTTC	CASSHNRAGEDGYTF
once	TRBV7-3	14	TRBJ2-7	TRBD1	TGTGCCAGCAGCCCCGGGACAGCCACATACGAGCAGTACTTC	CASSPGTATYEQYF
NA	TRBV30	14	TRBJ1-5	TRBD1	TGTGCCTGGAGTATAGGGACAGGGGATCAGCCCCAGCATTTT	CAWSIGTGDQPQHF
NA	TRBV18	16	TRBJ1-1	TRBD1	TGTGCCAGCTCGGCACCCAGGGGGCGTATTCGTGAGGAAGCTTTCTTT	CASSAPRGRIREEAFF
NA	TRBV9	14	TRBJ1-5	NA	TGTGCCAGCAGCGAAACCTATAGCAATCAGCCCCAGCATTTT	CASSETYSNQPQHF
once	TRBV5-4	14	TRBJ1-1	NA	TGTGCCAGCAGCTCTACTGGACAGAACACTGAAGCTTTCTTT	CASSSTGQNTEAFF
NA	TRBV5-6	13	TRBJ2-1	NA	TGTGCCAGCAGCTTGTTTAGAATTGGTGAGCAGTTCTTC	CASSLFRIGEQFF
once	TRBV6-5	16	TRBJ1-6	TRBD1	TGTGCCAGCAGTTACGCGGGACAGAGAAGTAATTCACCCCTCCACTTT	CASSYAGQRSNSPLHF